This record looks at one TCR beta chain sequence and its context. The specificity of this receptor is unknown. Nothing much larger sits one base from this clone, and base qualities are not available. Other DNA sequences within the sample encode an identical CDR3. These data are taken from a study of shared clonotypes between healthy human individuals (dated by TCRdb to about 2020). A note on the overall study: A couple of women and a few men aged 18 to 49 years were included in the cohort. Libraries were prepared and TCR repertoires were sequenced by different laboratories using diverse techniques, in order to increase sequencing depth and limit assay-specific biases. For each donor, CD4 naive and CD4 memory were each given three plates, CD8 naive was given two plates, and CD8 memory was given one plate. Blood TCR repertoires of about five healthy adults were deeply sequenced to estimate repertoire size and the extent of clonotype sharing between individuals. Between about 0.94 and 8.9 billion PBMCs per donor were obtained by leukapheresis. What the research found in general, with its limitations: Larger estimated clonotype richness was generally found for naive subsets than for memory subsets. Incomplete sequencing was indicated by rarefaction of sorted-subset datasets, despite the large sequencing depth. Compared with non-shared clonotypes, the clonotypes found in all four sorted-subset donors had higher generation probabilities. The small number of donors limited the genetic and exposure-history diversity represented. When a handful of donors were compared, the shared fraction of clonotypes was about 5% for naive CD4, about 4% for naive CD8, roughly 2.5% for memory CD4, and under 0.5% for memory CD8. Based on pairwise subsampling, the degree of clonotype sharing among donors was expected to be affected by sequencing depth. Sampling was restricted to blood, and TCR repertoires in tissue are likely to differ from TCR repertoires in blood.

For the CD8 naive samples, CD45RO-negative cells were positively selected for CCR7, yielding a CD45RA+CCR7+ population from which TemRA cells were excluded. Healthy HIV-negative adults with no recently reported acute infections or vaccinations were included as donors. Every donor was a Caucasian adult residing in Nashville, Tennessee, USA. After blood collection by leukapheresis, PBMCs were isolated using Ficoll-Histopaque density gradient centrifugation and then cryopreserved in the vapor phase of liquid nitrogen. Purity and quantity of every magnetically sorted T cell population were checked by analytical flow cytometry. Each sorted fraction had its genomic DNA isolated and then quantified by UV absorbance on a Nanodrop 2000c. V loses 2 bases, J loses 4 bases, and the germline ends lie 8 bases apart. The CDR3 goes from the cysteine to the phenylalanine over 13 residues. Here the CDR3 DNA is all that survives: 39 bases in frame from base 1. The germline V gene provides CDR1 MDHEN and CDR2 SYDVKM.

Using the deep immunoSEQ assay, TCR CDR3 regions were amplified from genomic DNA by multiplex PCR. Extracted genomic DNA from each cell subset was spread evenly across all wells of several immunoSEQ 96-well plates, with each plate serving as a replicate. For sorted subsets, 200 to 250 ng genomic DNA, equal to tens of thousands of T cell genomes, was loaded into each replicate PCR. Purified libraries were measured with a Qubit 3.0 fluorometer, size-checked on a Bioanalyzer 2100, and measured again with the KAPA Library Quantification kit. Every immunoSEQ 96-well plate was sequenced on a separate single-read 150-cycle Illumina NextSeq 550 flow cell. The authors' analysis ran thus. The immunoSEQ output contained only junctional sequences without quality scores, so filtering could not match that applied to full-length reads. To assign V/J genes and CDR3, sequences were annotated using PyIR, a Python wrapper for IgBLAST v1.9, with IMGT germline references. Reads were filtered out if the reads had weak V/J assignments (E-value above 1e-6), no CDR3, stop codons, out-of-frame junctions, or ambiguous translated residues. V3J clonotypes were defined as sequences sharing an identical inferred V gene, J gene, and CDR3 amino acid sequence. To compute the percentage overlap between repertoires, the number of shared unique clonotypes was divided by the size of the smaller repertoire. Three approaches were used to assess repertoire richness: RTK rarefaction, the Chao1 estimator, and Recon v2.1 estimates of unobserved clonotypes. Generation probabilities were computed with OLGA for all TCRbeta clonotypes obtained by the gDNA method from several donors. In TCRdb, the immuneACCESS table is reduced to in-frame sequences with V and J assigned. These tables do not hold every clone; where another copy was compared, an unresolved V gene accounts for under half, and the others remain unexplained. That table gives V, J and clone size, and the DNA gave D and trimming. Within this sample are about 680,000 clones, with about 91% of them counted one time only. Approximately 24% of the sample is taken by the ten largest.

The specimen sequenced was naive CD8+ T cells sorted from blood. Per the publication, the cell subset or site label means: CD45RA+CCR7+. The sequence came from a young man in good health. The chain was built from TRBV28 and TRBJ1-1, with TRBD1 perhaps the D gene, on 5 matching bases. The DNA sequence is TGTGCCAGCAGTTTAGGGGGGAGCACTGAAGCTTTCTTT. Its translation is CASSLGGSTEAFF.